These 12 T cell receptor beta chains share one sample of origin, sequenced in a study of blood T cell repertoires in COVID-19. Assay used: immunoSEQ multiplex PCR; TCRdb lists only in-frame clones, some missing. The table lists under 95,000 clones, about 80% of them singletons, with approximately 5.8% in the top ten. Sequences were obtained from peripheral blood. These receptors originate from a man aged 50 or older with active or convalescent COVID-19.

The chain recombines TRBV9 with TRBJ2-7; 9 bases agree with TRBD1. V lost 3 bases, J lost 0 bases, and 4 bases stayed unmatched. This CDR3 spans 15 amino acids. Germline V gene sequence: CDR1 SGDLS, CDR2 YYNGEE. This CDR3 is CASSAGTGSSYEQYF. Written as DNA, the CDR3 is TGTGCCAGCAGCGCCGGGACAGGGAGCTCCTACGAGCAGTACTTC.

The chain is built from TRBV7-2 and TRBJ2-4, with 7 bases lining up with TRBD1. CDR1 SGHTA and CDR2 FQGNSA come from the germline V gene. The V and J ends lost 1 base and 7 bases, in that order; junction bases with no gene match: 7. The CDR3 totals 15 residues. The CDR3 is CASSLDRGRVNIQYF. Written as DNA, the CDR3 is TGTGCCAGCAGCTTAGACAGGGGAAGAGTCAACATTCAGTACTTC. Using reference TRBV7-2 and TRBJ2-4 for the parts outside the CDR3, the full variable domain is GAGVSQSPSNKVTEKGKDVELRCDPISGHTALYWYRQSLGQGLEFLIYFQGNSAPDKSGLPSDRFSAERTGGSVSTLTIQRTQQEDSAVYLCASSLDRGRVNIQYFGAGTRLSVL.

This chain uses TRBV2 with TRBJ1-4; tentative D call: TRBD1 (5 bases). Trimming took 5 bases from V and 6 from J, leaving 19 bases between them. Per germline, CDR1 SNHLY and CDR2 FYNNEI. The CDR3 runs to 16 residues. The CDR3 bases are TGTGCCAGCAGTAGCGGGACCACCACTGTAGATGAAAAACTGTTTTTT. Its translation: CASSSGTTTVDEKLFF.

This clone was detected only a few times. V and J are TRBV2 and TRBJ1-5, with TRBD1 matching 8 bases. There are 14 residues in the CDR3. The germline V gene encodes CDR1 SNHLY and CDR2 FYNNEI. With 5 bases clipped from V and 5 bases from J, the junction kept 5 bases outside the gene matches. This CDR3 reads CASSMDRADQPQHF. CDR3 coding DNA: TGTGCCAGCAGTATGGACAGGGCGGATCAGCCCCAGCATTTT.

The rearrangement uses TRBV19 and TRBJ2-1, with 7 bases that match TRBD2. Losses at the gene ends were 5 bases for V and 5 bases for J; bases not matched to a gene: 12. Germline V CDR1 and CDR2: LNHDA, SQIVND (reference sequence). CDR3 length equals 16 residues. CDR3: CASSRLDSGFNNEQFF. In DNA form, the CDR3 reads TGTGCCAGTAGTCGCTTGGATAGCGGGTTTAACAATGAGCAGTTCTTC. The full variable domain, completed using reference TRBV19 and TRBJ2-1, is DGGITQSPKYLFRKEGQNVTLSCEQNLNHDAMYWYRQDPGQGLRLIYYSQIVNDFQKGDIAEGYSVSREKKESFPLTVTSAQKNPTAFYLCASSRLDSGFNNEQFFGPGTRLTVL.

Notes on this clone: A read error may be the cause here, since a much bigger clone is one base away. J is TRBJ2-3 and V is TRBV12-5, with TRBD2 identical over 10 bases. The ends lost 0 bases at V and 6 bases at J; junction bases unmatched: 9. Germline CDR1 and CDR2: LGHNT and FRNRAP. This CDR3 region has 17 residues. The DNA of the CDR3 is TGTGCTAGTGGTTTGGTACGAAGCGGGGGGGCGTTGGATACGCAGTATTTT. This sequence encodes CASGLVRSGGALDTQYF.

The CDR3 protein is CASSVGTSGDTQYF. The CDR3 nucleotides read TGTGCCAGCAGCGTAGGGACTAGCGGGGATACGCAGTATTTT. The rearrangement uses TRBV9 and TRBJ2-3; 11 bases fit TRBD2. The ends lost 0 bases at V and 6 bases at J; junction bases unmatched: 0. Germline lookup yields CDR1 SGDLS and CDR2 YYNGEE. The CDR3 totals 14 residues.

The rearrangement joins TRBV5-1 to TRBJ1-6, with 7 nucleotides matching TRBD1. The CDR3 is made up of 15 amino acids. Trimming cost V 4 bases and J 2 bases; bases outside gene matches: 3. Germline CDR1 SGHRS, CDR2 YFSETQ. The CDR3 here is CASSRTGTYNSPLHF. In nucleotides, the CDR3 is TGCGCCAGCAGCCGGACAGGTACCTATAATTCACCCCTCCACTTT.

This clone was seen once. The chain uses TRBV29-1 and TRBJ2-7, with a weak D call TRBD2 (6 bases). CDR3 length equals 13 residues. Germline V CDR1 and CDR2: SQVTM, ANQGSEA. The germline V and J ends were trimmed by 1 base and 6 bases, with 13 bases remaining between them. CDR3 in amino acids: CSVEGRGSGEQYF. The CDR3 nucleotides read TGCAGCGTTGAAGGGAGGGGTAGTGGCGAGCAGTACTTC.

The gene calls are TRBV2 and TRBJ1-5, with no clear D. Trimming shortened V by 2 bases and J by 1 base, and 6 bases separated the two germline ends. The CDR3 runs 14 residues. Germline V gene lookup returns CDR1 SNHLY and CDR2 FYNNEI. Here the CDR3 DNA reads TGTGCCAGCAGTGAAACGGGGAGCAATCAGCCCCAGCATTTT. Translation gives CASSETGSNQPQHF.

This clone was detected a few times. V and J are TRBV30 and TRBJ1-2; D not resolved. The CDR3 has 14 amino acids. Germline V gives CDR1 GTSNPN, CDR2 SVGIG (reference sequence). V lost 1 base and J lost 8, with 17 bases in between. Here the CDR3 DNA reads TGTGCCTGGAGTGGAGCGGCGCGCGTATGGGGCTACACCTTC. It yields the protein CAWSGAARVWGYTF.

The J gene is TRBJ1-5, the V gene TRBV27; 10 bases are shared with TRBD1. Germline V lookup: CDR1 MNHEY, CDR2 SMNVEV (reference sequence). V trimming: 0 bases; J trimming: 5 bases; junction bases outside the gene matches: 1. The CDR3 runs 15 residues. Here the CDR3 reads CASSLSTGGYQPQHF. The CDR3 nucleotides read TGTGCCAGCAGTTTATCGACAGGGGGCTATCAGCCCCAGCATTTT.